The 21 T cell receptor beta chains reported below all come from one sample, sequenced in a study of T cells in localized non-small cell lung cancer. Sequencing used immunoSEQ multiplex PCR; TCRdb keeps in-frame clones, though not all of them. The table has almost 65,000 clones, under 90% seen once. This sample comprised peripheral blood, obtained before any cancer treatment. The receptor source for this set is a woman between 35 and 75 years old with stage I lung adenocarcinoma.

This clone was picked up one time. The chain employs TRBV7-9 and TRBJ2-7, with 8 bases aligning to TRBD2. V lost 3 bases, J lost 3 bases, and 4 bases stayed unmatched. Germline loops: CDR1 SEHNR, CDR2 FQNEAQ (reference sequence). The CDR3 is 14 amino acids. CDR3 in amino acids: CASSFSGEVYEQYF. In nucleotides, the CDR3 is TGTGCCAGCAGCTTTAGCGGGGAAGTCTACGAGCAGTACTTC.

The J gene is TRBJ2-1, the V gene TRBV6-5; 11 nucleotides match TRBD2. The CDR3 length is 15 residues. After removal of 6 bases from V and 2 bases from J, the junction contained 3 bases not matched to a gene. CDR1 and CDR2 (germline): MNHEY, SVGAGI. CDR3 nucleotide sequence: TGTGCCAGCAGGCGGGGACTAGCGGCCTACAATGAGCAGTTCTTC. This sequence encodes CASRRGLAAYNEQFF.

The V gene is TRBV5-1, the J gene TRBJ2-3, with unresolved D. The V and J ends lost 0 bases and 1 base respectively, with 6 bases between them. Germline CDR1 is SGHRS and CDR2 is YFSETQ. The CDR3 runs to 14 residues. The CDR3 sequence is CASSLGVGTDTQYF. The CDR3 DNA follows: TGCGCCAGCAGCTTGGGGGTGGGCACAGATACGCAGTATTTT.

The V and J genes are TRBV18 and TRBJ1-5; 9 nucleotides match TRBD1. The CDR3 sequence is 14 residues long. Trimming at V came to 4 bases and at J to 8 bases, leaving 6 bases not matched to a gene. Germline V lookup: CDR1 KGHSH, CDR2 LQKENI. CDR3 residues: CASSLSTGGKPQHF. The DNA for the CDR3 is TGTGCCAGCTCACTTTCTACAGGGGGCAAGCCCCAGCATTTT.

The chain joins TRBV4-2 to TRBJ1-4; D not certain. Trimming left V 3 bases short and J 0 bases short, with 14 bases between. This CDR3 comprises 17 residues. Germline CDR1 LGHNA, CDR2 YNFKEQ. The CDR3 region is CASSHAHRVSTNEKLFF. The CDR3 DNA reads as TGTGCCAGCAGCCATGCTCACCGGGTCTCAACTAATGAAAAACTGTTTTTT.

J is TRBJ2-6 and V is TRBV6-4; no reliable D call. This CDR3 is built from 17 residues. The germline gives CDR1 MRHNA, CDR2 SNTAGT. Trimming took off 1 base at V and 0 bases at J, with 10 bases between the two ends. The CDR3 DNA reads as TGTGCCAGCAGTGACTTTCCTATTAGCTCTGGGGCCAACGTCCTGACTTTC. It yields the protein CASSDFPISSGANVLTF.

V is TRBV2 and J is TRBJ2-7; D is unresolved. There are 12 residues in the CDR3. CDR1 is SNHLY, CDR2 FYNNEI, per germline. V dropped 6 bases and J dropped 2 bases, with 8 bases sitting between them. In DNA form, the CDR3 reads TGTGCCAGCAGGACTGCCGCCTACGAGCAGTACTTC. This codes for CASRTAAYEQYF. The full variable domain, its missing parts supplied by reference TRBV2 and TRBJ2-7, is EPEVTQTPSHQVTQMGQEVILRCVPISNHLYFYWYRQILGQKVEFLVSFYNNEISEKSEIFDDQFSVERPDGSNFTLKIRSTKLEDSAMYFCASRTAAYEQYFGPGTRLTVT.

In its sample, this clone was seen once. V is TRBV27 and J is TRBJ1-5, with TRBD1 matching over 8 bases. This CDR3 has 17 residues. Germline values: CDR1 MNHEY, CDR2 SMNVEV (reference sequence). J lost 6 bases, V lost 6 bases, and 16 bases had no gene match. The CDR3 is CASSSYWTGKGSQPQHF. The CDR3 bases are TGTGCCAGCAGCTCGTACTGGACAGGGAAGGGGAGTCAGCCCCAGCATTTT.

This sequence joins TRBV4-3 and TRBJ2-4; a possible D gene is TRBD2 (5 bases). This CDR3 comprises 19 residues. Deletions cut 0 bases from V and 0 bases from J, with 18 bases between. Germline lookup yields CDR1 LGHNA and CDR2 YSLEER. CDR3 sequence: CASSQEVFGIELAKNIQYF. DNA for the CDR3: TGCGCCAGCAGCCAAGAGGTATTCGGGATAGAACTAGCCAAAAACATTCAGTACTTC.

This chain joins TRBV10-2 and TRBJ1-2, with a weak D call TRBD1 (5 bases). Trimming took off 3 bases at V and 3 bases at J, with 11 bases between the two ends. Germline CDR1 WSHSY, CDR2 SAAADI. CDR3 size: 14 residues. The CDR3 DNA reads as TGCGCCAGCAGTGAATCCCCAGGGTACTATGGCTACACCTTC. Amino acid sequence: CASSESPGYYGYTF.

The rearrangement joins TRBV18 to TRBJ1-1, with 7 nucleotides matching TRBD1. The CDR3 has 13 amino acids. Germline CDR1 is KGHSH and CDR2 is LQKENI. With 3 bases clipped from V and 6 bases from J, the junction kept 4 bases outside the gene matches. Written as DNA, the CDR3 is TGTGCCAGCTCACCTACAGGGGAGGCTGAAGCTTTCTTT. Translating gives CASSPTGEAEAFF. Drawing the rest from reference TRBV18 and TRBJ1-1, the complete variable domain is NAGVMQNPRHLVRRRGQEARLRCSPMKGHSHVYWYRQLPEEGLKFMVYLQKENIIDESGMPKERFSAEFPKEGPSILRIQQVVRGDSAAYFCASSPTGEAEAFFGQGTRLTVV.

V gene TRBV7-8 combines with J gene TRBJ2-7; no clear D. The V and J ends lost 0 bases and 3 bases respectively, with 12 bases between them. Germline assignment: CDR1 SGHVS and CDR2 FQNEAQ. CDR3 length: 15 residues. DNA of the CDR3: TGTGCCAGCAGCTTAGCGTCGGGTATGGGCTACGAGCAGTACTTC. Protein sequence: CASSLASGMGYEQYF.

The chain links TRBV28 to TRBJ1-4; D ambiguous. Germline-derived CDR1 and CDR2 are MDHEN and SYDVKM. The V end lost 4 bases, the J end lost 3 bases, and 15 bases lay between the germline ends. This CDR3 region has 16 residues. DNA of the CDR3: TGTGCCAGCAGTTCGTTCCAGGACCTCGCTAATGAAAAACTGTTTTTT. Amino acids: CASSSFQDLANEKLFF.

J is TRBJ1-2 and V is TRBV27; a weak D match, TRBD1 (5 bases). V was clipped by 6 bases and J by 5 bases, with 19 bases between them. Germline CDR1 reads MNHEY; CDR2 reads SMNVEV (reference sequence). The CDR3 totals 15 residues. The CDR3 is CASSLTALGDYGYTF. The CDR3 coding sequence is TGTGCCAGCAGCCTGACAGCCCTAGGAGATTATGGCTACACCTTC.

The rearrangement joins TRBV28 to TRBJ2-7; TRBD1 might be the D (6 bases). The CDR3 runs to 13 residues. V shed 11 bases and J shed 3 bases, with 17 bases lying between them. CDR1 and CDR2 from the germline V gene are MDHEN and SYDVKM. The chain's CDR3 is CASPGQRHYEQYF. The CDR3 DNA reads as TGTGCCTCCCCCGGACAGAGACACTACGAGCAGTACTTC. Full variable domain (outside the CDR3, taken from reference TRBV28 and TRBJ2-7): DVKVTQSSRYLVKRTGEKVFLECVQDMDHENMFWYRQDPGLGLRLIYFSYDVKMKEKGDIPEGYSVSREKKERFSLILESASTNQTSMYLCASPGQRHYEQYFGPGTRLTVT.

The V and J genes are TRBV9 and TRBJ1-1; the D gene is possibly TRBD1 (5 bases). The CDR3 has 15 amino acids. Germline loops: CDR1 SGDLS, CDR2 YYNGEE. Deletions cut 0 bases from V and 0 bases from J, with 9 bases between. For the CDR3, the DNA is TGTGCCAGCAGCGTAGAGGGGCTTTTGAACACTGAAGCTTTCTTT. Amino acids: CASSVEGLLNTEAFF.

The chain uses TRBV7-2 and TRBJ2-2, with D perhaps TRBD1 (5 bases). This CDR3 is 15 amino acids long. Germline V lookup: CDR1 SGHTA, CDR2 FQGNSA. Trimming shortened V by 6 bases and J by 6 bases, and 17 bases separated the two germline ends. The CDR3 reads CASSSSGMVAGELFF. The CDR3 coding sequence is TGTGCCAGCAGTTCCTCAGGGATGGTAGCCGGGGAGCTGTTTTTT.

The chain uses TRBV6-6 and TRBJ2-4; TRBD1 might be the D (6 bases). CDR1 is MNHNY and CDR2 is SVGAGI in the germline V gene (reference sequence). Trimming took 5 bases from V and 6 from J, leaving 14 bases between them. The CDR3 spans 14 residues. In DNA form, the CDR3 reads TGTGCCAGCAGTGCCCCCGGACAGAGAAACATTCAGTACTTC. It encodes CASSAPGQRNIQYF.

This chain links TRBV6-5 with TRBJ2-7; 11 nucleotides line up with TRBD1. Germline-derived CDR1 and CDR2 are MNHEY and SVGAGI. Losses at the gene ends were 6 bases for V and 3 bases for J; bases not matched to a gene: 7. The CDR3 consists of 15 residues. The CDR3 is CASRKDRGRNYEQYF. The CDR3 DNA is TGTGCCAGCAGGAAGGACAGGGGGCGAAACTACGAGCAGTACTTC.

The gene calls are TRBV9 and TRBJ2-7, with a possible D match to TRBD1 (6 bases). This CDR3 is built from 15 residues. V was pared by 1 base and J by 2 bases, with 13 bases between. The germline V gene encodes CDR1 SGDLS and CDR2 YYNGEE. CDR3 amino acids: CASSVSVSGAYEQYF. In nucleotides, the CDR3 is TGTGCCAGCAGCGTATCCGTCTCAGGGGCCTACGAGCAGTACTTC.

The rearrangement uses TRBV5-1 and TRBJ2-5; D uncertain. Trimming stripped 3 bases from V and 1 base from J, with 7 bases between. The CDR3 consists of 13 residues. Germline V CDR1 and CDR2: SGHRS, YFSETQ. The CDR3 loop is CASSSGTQETQYF. The CDR3 DNA reads as TGCGCCAGCAGCTCCGGAACCCAAGAGACCCAGTACTTC.